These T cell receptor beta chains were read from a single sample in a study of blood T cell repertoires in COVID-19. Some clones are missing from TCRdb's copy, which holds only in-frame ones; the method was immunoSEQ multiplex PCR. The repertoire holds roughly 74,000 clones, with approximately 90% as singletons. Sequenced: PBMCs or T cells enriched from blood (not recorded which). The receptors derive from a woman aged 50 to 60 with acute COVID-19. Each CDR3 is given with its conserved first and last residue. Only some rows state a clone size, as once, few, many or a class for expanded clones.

CDR3aa: CASSPASQLMNTEAFF; v_gene: TRBV18; abundance: .
CDR3aa: CSVDFRGLAGSGSYNEQFF; v_gene: TRBV29-1; abundance: once
CDR3aa: CASSWAPGNTIYF; v_gene: TRBV27; abundance: few
CDR3aa: CASSLMVSGRTEAFF; v_gene: TRBV7-9; abundance: once
CDR3aa: CASTGSGNTIYF; v_gene: TRBV25-1; abundance: .
CDR3aa: CATSRDGGDSNQPQHF; v_gene: TRBV15; abundance: .
CDR3aa: CASSRGTSGRLRGRDEQYF; v_gene: TRBV14; abundance: .
CDR3aa: CASSSQYGTEGGEKLFF; v_gene: TRBV5-5; abundance: .
CDR3aa: CASSLYGEDTEAFF; v_gene: TRBV11-2; abundance: .
CDR3aa: CASSRTGGYGYTF; v_gene: TRBV12-3/TRBV12-4; abundance: once